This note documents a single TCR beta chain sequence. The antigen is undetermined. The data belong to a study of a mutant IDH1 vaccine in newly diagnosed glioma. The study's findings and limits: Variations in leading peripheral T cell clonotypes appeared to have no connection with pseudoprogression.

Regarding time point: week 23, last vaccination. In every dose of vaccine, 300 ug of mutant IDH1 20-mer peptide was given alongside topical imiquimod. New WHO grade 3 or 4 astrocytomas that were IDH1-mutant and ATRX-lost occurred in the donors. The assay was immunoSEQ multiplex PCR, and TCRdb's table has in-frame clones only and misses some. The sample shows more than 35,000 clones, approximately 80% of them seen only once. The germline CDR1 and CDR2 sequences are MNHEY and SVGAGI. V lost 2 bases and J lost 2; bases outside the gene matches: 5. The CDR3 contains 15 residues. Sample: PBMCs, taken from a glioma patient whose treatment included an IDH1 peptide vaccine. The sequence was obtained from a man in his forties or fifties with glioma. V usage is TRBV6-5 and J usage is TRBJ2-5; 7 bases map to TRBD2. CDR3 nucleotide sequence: TGTGCCAGCAGTTACGGGGGAGGGCAGCAAGAGACCCAGTACTTC. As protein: CASSYGGGQQETQYF.